A selection of T cell receptor beta chains follows, all from one sample in a study of graft-versus-host responses after intestinal transplantation. TCRdb keeps only in-frame clones here, not all; method: immunoSEQ multiplex PCR. This table has about 110,000 clones, around nine tenths appearing once. These receptors' targets are unknown. The sequencing here drew on unstimulated CD4+ T cells sorted from spleen or lymph node cells, taken before transplant. The receptors originated from a human donor who was the organ donor for an intestinal transplant. CDR3s include the opening cysteine and the closing phenylalanine or tryptophan. D genes are given only for firm matches. Only some rows state a clone size, as once, few, many or a class for expanded clones.

v_gene	abundance	d_gene	j_gene	CDR3nt	CDR3aa
TRBV18	-	TRBD1	TRBJ2-7	TGTGCCAGCTCACAAACGACAGGGGACTCCGAGCAGTACTTC	CASSQTTGDSEQYF
TRBV2	-	-	TRBJ2-2	TGTGCCAGCGCCTGGGGAGGGAACACCGGGGAGCTGTTTTTT	CASAWGGNTGELFF
TRBV6-5	few	-	TRBJ2-7	TGTGCCAGCAGTTACGAGTCTAGTTTTTCCCACGAGCAGTACTTC	CASSYESSFSHEQYF
TRBV5-1	-	-	TRBJ1-5	TGCGCCAGCAGCTTTCCTCAGGGTAACTTGCCAGATTATAGCAATCAGCCCCAGCATTTT	CASSFPQGNLPDYSNQPQHF
TRBV7-9	-	-	TRBJ2-1	TGTGCCAGCAGCTACAGGGTGGTGGATGAGCAGTTCTTC	CASSYRVVDEQFF
TRBV9	-	-	TRBJ2-1	TGTGCCAGCAGCGTTTCGAGCGGCTTCTACAATGAGCAGTTCTTC	CASSVSSGFYNEQFF
TRBV27	-	-	TRBJ2-7	TGTGCCAGCAGTTCGTCTAGCTTCCCCTACGAGCAGTACTTC	CASSSSSFPYEQYF
TRBV5-6	-	-	TRBJ1-5	TGTGCCAGCAGCTTCCGGGGGCCAGGTAATCAGCCCCAGCATTTT	CASSFRGPGNQPQHF
TRBV5-1	-	-	TRBJ2-7	TGCGCCAGCAGCTTGGTGTCGGGAAGCTACGAGCAGTACTTC	CASSLVSGSYEQYF
TRBV5-1	-	-	TRBJ2-7	TGCGCCAGCAGCTTCGGACAGTACGAGCAGTACTTC	CASSFGQYEQYF
TRBV19	-	TRBD2	TRBJ2-1	TGTGCCAGTAGTAACCTTACTAGCGGGAGTACCCGCGAGCAGTTCTTC	CASSNLTSGSTREQFF
TRBV18	once	-	TRBJ1-1	TGTGCCAGCTCACCCAGGCCCCTCAGGGCCGACACTGAAGCTTTCTTT	CASSPRPLRADTEAFF
TRBV5-1	once	TRBD2	TRBJ2-1	TGCGCCAGCAGCCCGGGACTAGCGGGACTAGGTGAGCAGTTCTTC	CASSPGLAGLGEQFF
TRBV19	-	-	TRBJ1-1	TGTGCCAGTAGTATACTTCACAGGGCCGCTGAAGCTTTCTTT	CASSILHRAAEAFF
TRBV19	-	TRBD1	TRBJ1-2	TGTGCCAGTAGTATGGTGGACAGGCCTGGCTACACCTTC	CASSMVDRPGYTF
TRBV19	-	TRBD2	TRBJ2-2	TGTGCCAGTCGCCCGGGACTATCGAACACCGGGGAGCTGTTTTTT	CASRPGLSNTGELFF
TRBV2	-	-	TRBJ2-3	TGTGCCAGCAGTGGTGATACAGATACGCAGTATTTT	CASSGDTDTQYF
TRBV7-9	-	TRBD2	TRBJ2-7	TGTGCCAGCAGCCTCGGACTAGTTCCCTACGAGCAATACTTC	CASSLGLVPYEQYF
TRBV2	-	TRBD1	TRBJ1-1	TGTGCCAGCATTCGGGACAGGGGGTATAACACTGAAGCTTTCTTT	CASIRDRGYNTEAFF
TRBV7-2	once	TRBD2	TRBJ2-5	TGTGCCAGCAGCCGGGACTATGGGACCCAGTACTTC	CASSRDYGTQYF
TRBV19	-	TRBD2	TRBJ2-3	TGTGCCAGTAGTAGACTAGCAGAAGATACGCAGTATTTT	CASSRLAEDTQYF
TRBV18	-	-	TRBJ1-5	TGTGCCAGCTCACGAACGGGGGTTAGCAATCAGCCCCAGCATTTT	CASSRTGVSNQPQHF
TRBV5-1	-	TRBD2	TRBJ2-5	TGCGCCAGCACTAGCGGGAACGGGCAAGAGACCCAGTACTTC	CASTSGNGQETQYF
TRBV5-5	-	-	TRBJ2-7	TGTGCCAGCAGCACCTTAGCGGAACACTCCTACGAGCAGTACTTC	CASSTLAEHSYEQYF
TRBV15	-	-	TRBJ1-1	TGTGCCACCAGCAGAGCGGGCCCAATGAACACTGAAGCTTTCTTT	CATSRAGPMNTEAFF
TRBV7-8	-	TRBD1	TRBJ1-2	TGTGCCAGCAGCTTCCGACGGACAGGGTTGATTGCCTATGGCTACACCTTC	CASSFRRTGLIAYGYTF
TRBV9	once	-	TRBJ2-2	TGTGCCAGCAGCGTAGCTTTAGTAAACACCGGGGAGCTGTTTTTT	CASSVALVNTGELFF
TRBV29-1	once	-	TRBJ2-2	TGCAGCGTTGAAGAACCAGCTGGCACCGGGGAGCTGTTTTTT	CSVEEPAGTGELFF
TRBV4-1	-	-	TRBJ2-5	TGCGCCAGCAGCCAAGTGGGGCGGAAGGTCCAAGAGACCCAGTACTTC	CASSQVGRKVQETQYF
TRBV7-9	-	TRBD1	TRBJ1-1	TGTGCCAGCAGCAGCCGGGACAGAATACAGAACACTGAAGCTTTCTTT	CASSSRDRIQNTEAFF
TRBV4-3	once	TRBD2	TRBJ2-3	TGCGCCAGCAGCCAAGAAGTGTTAGCGGGAGATACGCAGTATTTT	CASSQEVLAGDTQYF